This T cell receptor beta chain emerged from a study of cytomegalovirus exposure and HLA in healthy donors. Notes on the study in general: Serostatus for CMV was the only available immune exposure information. An assumption of roughly uniform sequencing depth across donors underlay the presence/absence analyses. CMV antigen specificity of a few CMV-associated chains was confirmed in vitro.

The PCR made use of 60 Vbeta and 13 Jbeta primers. This table comes from immunoSEQ multiplex PCR, and its TCRdb copy is limited to in-frame clones, with some not included. The sample yields about 190,000 clones, 82% seen once. To note about this clone: Its target is not known.

The CDR3 extends over 13 amino acids. The germline V gene encodes CDR1 MNHNS and CDR2 SASEGT. V was trimmed by 4 bases and J by 3 bases, leaving 9 bases between them. This receptor was identified in a woman aged 18-29 years in good health and CMV-seronegative. The sample comprised PBMCs. V gene TRBV6-1 combines with J gene TRBJ1-1; perhaps TRBD1 as D (5 bases). CDR3 DNA sequence: TGTGCCAGCAGTGTGACAGAGCACACTGAAGCTTTCTTT. Its translation: CASSVTEHTEAFF.